These 2 T cell receptor beta chains share one sample of origin, sequenced in a study of blood T cell repertoires in COVID-19. Assay: immunoSEQ multiplex PCR; the TCRdb copy retains only in-frame clones and omits some. The sample records 110,000 to 150,000 clones, roughly 85% being singletons. The sequenced sample was peripheral blood. These receptors all come from a man in his fifties with acute or convalescent COVID-19.

This chain uses TRBV19 with TRBJ1-2; D might be TRBD1 (5 bases). V lost 5 bases, J lost 5 bases, and 18 bases lay in between. The germline CDR1 and CDR2 sequences are LNHDA and SQIVND (reference sequence). The CDR3 runs to 15 residues. This CDR3 reads CASSDHGGSKYGYTF. As DNA, the CDR3 is TGTGCCAGTAGTGACCACGGGGGGTCGAAATATGGCTACACCTTC.

The genes are TRBV19 and TRBJ1-4, with D perhaps TRBD1 (6 bases). The length of the CDR3 is 14 residues. V was shortened by 7 bases and J by 8 bases, with 17 bases between the two germline ends. Per germline, CDR1 LNHDA and CDR2 SQIVND (reference sequence). Here the CDR3 reads CASKKMQGIEKLFF. CDR3 bases: TGTGCCAGTAAAAAAATGCAGGGGATAGAAAAACTGTTTTTT.